A single sample is the source of the 20 T cell receptor beta chains below, sequenced in a study of shared clonotypes between healthy human individuals. TCRdb keeps only in-frame clones here, not all; method: immunoSEQ multiplex PCR. Seen here are roughly 500,000 clones, about four fifths observed once, and the top ten hold roughly 13%. The sample comprised PBMCs. These receptors came from a woman aged 40 to 49 in good health. Some clones in this sample may be carry-over from other donors' samples.

J is TRBJ2-7 and V is TRBV11-2, with D perhaps TRBD1 (6 bases). CDR1 is SGHAT and CDR2 is FQNNGV in the germline V gene. The CDR3 has 14 residues. The V end lost 1 base, the J end lost 5 bases, and 12 bases lay between the germline ends. The CDR3 sequence: CASSLGQATHEQYF. The CDR3 nucleotides are TGTGCCAGCAGCTTAGGACAGGCGACCCACGAGCAGTACTTC.

The chain couples TRBV9 to TRBJ1-1; D remains ambiguous. Germline V gene data show CDR1 as SGDLS and CDR2 as YYNGEE. Trimming removed 0 bases at V and 2 bases at J, with 17 bases between. This CDR3 is built from 17 residues. The CDR3 here is CASSVAARGPRNTEAFF. The CDR3, as DNA: TGTGCCAGCAGCGTAGCGGCCCGAGGGCCGCGAAACACTGAAGCTTTCTTT.

The chain carries TRBV4-1 and TRBJ2-2; possibly TRBD2 for D (5 bases). This CDR3 is 16 amino acids long. V was pared by 4 bases and J by 5 bases, with 17 bases between. Germline CDR1 MGHRA, CDR2 YSYEKL. CDR3 sequence: CASSLGLREVTGELFF. The CDR3 DNA reads as TGCGCCAGCAGCCTAGGCTTGAGGGAAGTGACCGGGGAGCTGTTTTTT.

CDR3 residues: CSAVGANVLTF. The CDR3 DNA sequence: TGCAGTGCGGTTGGGGCCAACGTCCTGACTTTC. This rearrangement joins TRBV20-1 to TRBJ2-6; unclear D gene. The ends were cut back, 6 bases at V and 3 bases at J, with 3 bases in the middle. CDR1 and CDR2 (germline): DFQATT, SNEGSKA (reference sequence). There are 11 residues in the CDR3.

Concerning this clone itself: Relative to the germline gene, one junction end is altered; a read error may explain this. The genes are TRBV18 and TRBJ2-2; no clear D gene. From germline, CDR1 is KGHSH and CDR2 LQKENI. The CDR3 loop spans 15 amino acids. CDR3 nucleotides: TGTGCCAGCTCACCTGTTTTCACGGCTACCGAGGAGCTGTTTTTT. Protein: CASSPVFTATEELFF.

This clone was observed once. The chain couples TRBV7-8 to TRBJ1-1; 8 positions agree with TRBD1. CDR1 and CDR2 (germline): SGHVS, FQNEAQ. Germline trimming cut 5 bases from V and 5 bases from J; bases unmatched to any gene: 7. The CDR3 covers 14 residues. The CDR3 nucleotides are TGTGCCAGCAGCGTACAGGGGGAGGAGACTGAAGCTTTCTTT. Amino acid sequence: CASSVQGEETEAFF. The full variable domain, with the rest looked up from reference TRBV7-8 and TRBJ1-1, is GAGVSQSPRYKVAKRGQDVALRCDPISGHVSLFWYQQALGQGPEFLTYFQNEAQLDKSGLPSDRFFAERPEGSVSTLKIQRTQQEDSAVYLCASSVQGEETEAFFGQGTRLTVV.

This chain connects TRBV6-6 to TRBJ1-1; a possible D gene is TRBD1 (6 bases). CDR1 and CDR2 (germline): MNHNY, SVGAGI (reference sequence). The CDR3 covers 15 residues. Trimming took off 0 bases at V and 3 bases at J, with 11 bases between the two ends. CDR3: CASSYSQGTYTEAFF. The CDR3 DNA follows: TGTGCCAGCAGTTACTCGCAGGGGACGTACACTGAAGCTTTCTTT.

The CDR3 sequence is CASSPPGFYEQYF. CDR3 nucleotide sequence: TGTGCCAGCTCACCACCAGGGTTCTACGAGCAGTACTTC. The chain combines TRBV18 with TRBJ2-7; D is undetermined. Trimming removed 0 bases at V and 3 bases at J, with 6 bases between. Per germline, CDR1 KGHSH and CDR2 LQKENI. The CDR3 is 13 residues long.

The chain links TRBV30 to TRBJ2-2, with D unresolved. The CDR3 is made up of 13 amino acids. Germline values: CDR1 GTSNPN, CDR2 SVGIG (reference sequence). The V gene lost 4 bases and the J gene lost 4 bases, with 10 bases spanning the gap. The CDR3 region has the DNA TGTGCCTGGACCGAGCGAGGCACCGGGGAGCTGTTTTTT. This encodes CAWTERGTGELFF.

To note about this clone: Other DNA sequences in this sample translate to the same CDR3. The CDR3 sequence is CASSLVAGGETQYF. The CDR3 region has the DNA TGTGCCAGCAGCTTGGTCGCGGGAGGAGAGACCCAGTACTTC. The genes are TRBV7-9 and TRBJ2-5; 8 bases are shared with TRBD2. This CDR3 comprises 14 residues. CDR1 and CDR2 from the germline V gene are SEHNR and FQNEAQ (reference sequence). Trimming at V came to 3 bases and at J to 4 bases, leaving 4 bases not matched to a gene.

The chain links TRBV19 to TRBJ1-1; perhaps TRBD1 as D (6 bases). This CDR3 is 15 amino acids long. The ends were cut back, 3 bases at V and 4 bases at J, with 15 bases in the middle. Germline lookup yields CDR1 LNHDA and CDR2 SQIVND (reference sequence). For the CDR3, the DNA is TGTGCCAGTAGTATTCCGGCCCAGGGGTCCACTGAAGCTTTCTTT. Its translation is CASSIPAQGSTEAFF. Looking up the rest from reference TRBV19 and TRBJ1-1 gives the full variable domain: DGGITQSPKYLFRKEGQNVTLSCEQNLNHDAMYWYRQDPGQGLRLIYYSQIVNDFQKGDIAEGYSVSREKKESFPLTVTSAQKNPTAFYLCASSIPAQGSTEAFFGQGTRLTVV.

The gene calls are TRBV29-1 and TRBJ2-3, with a weak D call TRBD2 (5 bases). Trimming removed 4 bases at V and 2 bases at J, with 16 bases between. Germline CDR1 SQVTM, CDR2 ANQGSEA. The CDR3 extends over 15 amino acids. CDR3 region: CSVGVGGQSTDTQYF. The CDR3 DNA is TGCAGCGTTGGGGTTGGCGGGCAATCCACAGATACGCAGTATTTT.

V usage is TRBV2 and J usage is TRBJ2-6; D perhaps matches TRBD1 (7 bases). Germline V lookup: CDR1 SNHLY, CDR2 FYNNEI. V was pared by 3 bases and J by 3 bases, with 9 bases between. The CDR3 sequence is 15 residues long. The CDR3 DNA sequence: TGTGCCAGCAGTGACCAGGGGGGTGGGGCCAACGTCCTGACTTTC. Translating gives CASSDQGGGANVLTF.

This clone came up once. The CDR3 sequence: CAPQGWDGGGPSYEQYF. Written as DNA, the CDR3 is TGTGCCCCCCAGGGTTGGGACGGGGGGGGTCCCTCCTACGAGCAGTACTTC. V and J are TRBV5-6 and TRBJ2-7, with 8 nucleotides matching TRBD2. CDR1 SGHDT and CDR2 YYEEEE come from the germline V gene. Trimming cost V 10 bases and J 0 bases; bases outside gene matches: 18. The CDR3 totals 17 residues.

The chain employs TRBV5-1 and TRBJ2-5; 13 nucleotides align to TRBD2. Germline values: CDR1 SGHRS, CDR2 YFSETQ. Germline trimming cut 4 bases from V and 4 bases from J; bases unmatched to any gene: 7. This CDR3 has 16 residues. This CDR3 is CASSNGLAGERETQYF. The CDR3 bases are TGCGCCAGCAGCAACGGACTAGCGGGAGAACGAGAGACCCAGTACTTC.

The V gene is TRBV11-2, the J gene TRBJ2-7; the match to TRBD2 covers 10 bases. With 3 bases clipped from V and 4 bases from J, the junction kept 6 bases outside the gene matches. Germline loops: CDR1 SGHAT, CDR2 FQNNGV. The CDR3 sequence is 15 residues long. The CDR3 spells CASSLSSGSEYEQYF. CDR3 in DNA: TGTGCCAGCAGCTTGTCTAGCGGGAGTGAATACGAGCAGTACTTC.

J is TRBJ2-1 and V is TRBV28, with 10 bases fitting TRBD1. CDR1 and CDR2 (germline): MDHEN, SYDVKM. This CDR3 has 16 residues. The V and J ends lost 5 bases and 4 bases, in that order; junction bases with no gene match: 8. The CDR3 protein is CASSGTGTGVYNEQFF. CDR3 DNA: TGTGCCAGCAGTGGGACCGGGACAGGGGTTTACAATGAGCAGTTCTTC.

The V call is TRBV11-2, the J call TRBJ1-1, with D perhaps TRBD1 (6 bases). The germline gives CDR1 SGHAT, CDR2 FQNNGV. The V end was cut by 4 bases, the J end by 1 base, with 19 bases between. The CDR3 length is 17 residues. The CDR3 region has the DNA TGTGCCAGCAGCTCCATGGACAGTTATCGCAAGAACACTGAAGCTTTCTTT. Its protein is CASSSMDSYRKNTEAFF.

This chain uses TRBV7-6 with TRBJ2-3, with 9 positions matching TRBD2. The germline gives CDR1 SGHVS, CDR2 FNYEAQ. This CDR3 is 17 amino acids long. With V trimmed by 2 bases and J by 7 bases, 13 bases remained unmatched. CDR3 in amino acids: CASSLLSAGGIMNTQYF. CDR3 sequence (DNA): TGTGCCAGCAGCTTATTGTCGGCGGGAGGGATTATGAATACGCAGTATTTT.

The rearrangement uses TRBV19 and TRBJ2-1; 13 bases are shared with TRBD2. The V and J ends lost 5 bases and 1 base, in that order; junction bases with no gene match: 11. The length of the CDR3 is 19 residues. Germline loops: CDR1 LNHDA, CDR2 SQIVND (reference sequence). The CDR3 bases are TGTGCCAGTAGTCCCTCCGGACTAGCGGGAGTGGGGTCCTACAATGAGCAGTTCTTC. Its translation is CASSPSGLAGVGSYNEQFF.